This TCR beta chain was obtained from a study of T-cell reconstitution after alpha-beta-depleted transplantation in children. V was trimmed by 3 bases and J by 5 bases, leaving 15 bases between them. CDR1 and CDR2 (germline): KGHDR, SFDVKD. The CDR3 consists of 15 residues. Researchers prepared the TCRbeta library using unique molecular identifiers, the study reports. TCRdb reanalysed the PCR reads using MiXCR and keeps one entry per CDR3 protein. The repertoire holds hundreds of thousands of distinct CDR3 sequences, about 15% seen once, with approximately 1% in the top ten. This clonotype originated in a human donor who donated a stem cell graft to a child with acute myeloid leukemia. This chain links TRBV24-1 with TRBJ2-5; D is tentatively TRBD1 or TRBD2 (5 bases each). The sample here was PBMCs from the stem cell graft donor, taken from the stem cell graft. The CDR3 is CATSDVGPTGETQYF. The CDR3 bases are TGTGCCACCAGTGATGTGGGACCGACGGGGGAGACCCAGTACTTC.